This paragraph reports one T cell receptor (beta chain). Its specificity is not known. Germline CDR1 is SGHTS and CDR2 is YDEGEE. The CDR3 is made up of 17 amino acids. V was trimmed by 1 base and J by 2 bases, leaving 16 bases between them. These data originate in a study of T cell responses to AZD1222 COVID-19 vaccine. Produced via immunoSEQ multiplex PCR; TCRdb's table is partial and in-frame only. The sample includes more than 100,000 clones, 90% of them seen just once. Overall study findings and caveats: Dominant CD4 TCR responses targeted spike regions 160-218 and 743-854. In a largely white British group with more females than males, clonal diversity was possibly underestimated. Close to half of spike-specific TCRs reportedly recognize unmutated variant regions. The study found Spike-specific TCR breadth and depth rose after two AZD1222 doses.

The source was peripheral blood, collected on day 0 of AZD1222 vaccination. The chain joins TRBV5-8 to TRBJ2-1, with D uncertain. This sequence was found in an adult in good health. This chain's CDR3 is CASSLSLLRSPYNEQFF. Written as DNA, the CDR3 is TGTGCCAGCAGCTTGAGCCTTCTCCGATCCCCCTACAATGAGCAGTTCTTC.